This T cell receptor (beta chain) appears in the sequencing data of a study of T cell changes during pregnancy in multiple sclerosis. Measured with immunoSEQ multiplex PCR; TCRdb has only the in-frame clones, and not every one. This table holds about 42,000 clones, about 90% found once. Trimming pared 3 bases from V and 4 bases from J, leaving 3 bases between. The length of the CDR3 is 11 residues. Germline-derived CDR1 and CDR2 are SGHDN and FVKESK. This clone has more than one count but fewer than ten. The receptor was isolated from a female donor with multiple sclerosis, enrolled in a pregnancy study. The sequencing here drew on CD4+ T cells from peripheral blood mononuclear cells, taken before pregnancy. The V and J genes are TRBV14 and TRBJ1-1; no firm D call. CDR3 sequence reads: CASSHSTEAFF. CDR3 DNA: TGTGCCAGCAGCCACTCCACTGAAGCTTTCTTT.